This T cell receptor beta chain was documented in a study of shared clonotypes between healthy human individuals. Study results and caveats: Between a handful of donors, naive CD4 clonotypes were shared at a level of about 5%.

The material for each subset, its genomic DNA, was split evenly across several immunoSEQ plates. Clones were sequenced by immunoSEQ multiplex PCR, and TCRdb holds only the in-frame ones, with some missing. This repertoire shows a few million clones, 85% to 95% found once; its top ten account for more than 0.12%. With regard to this clone: The antigen is undetermined.

This sequence was found in a man younger than 35 in good health. Sequenced sample: naive CD4+ T cells sorted from blood. Subset noted: CD45RA+ positively selected.

This chain's CDR3 is CASSLSGLAGGRYF. In DNA, the CDR3 is TGTGCCAGCAGTTTATCGGGACTAGCGGGAGGGCGGTACTTC. The chain recombines TRBV27 with TRBJ2-7; 16 bases agree with TRBD2. The germline V gene encodes CDR1 MNHEY and CDR2 SMNVEV (reference sequence). The CDR3 is 14 amino acids. J lost 12 bases, V lost 0 bases, and 2 bases had no gene match.